The 24 T cell receptor beta chains in this list originate from one sample, sequenced in a study of OX40 agonist ivuxolimab in advanced cancers. Only in-frame clones appear in the TCRdb table, and some are missing; sequencing was by immunoSEQ multiplex PCR. The sample shows more than 40,000 clones, around nine tenths of them seen only once. The source was CD4+ or CD8+ T cells sorted from blood, collected in a trial of the OX40 agonist ivuxolimab. Every receptor here comes from an adult with an advanced solid tumor such as melanoma, head and neck, liver or kidney cancer.

The chain is built from TRBV27 and TRBJ2-3, with D unclear. V lost 4 bases, J lost 5 bases, and 16 bases lay in between. Germline lookup yields CDR1 MNHEY and CDR2 SMNVEV (reference sequence). This CDR3 is 15 amino acids long. The CDR3 protein is CASSSWASARDTQYF. The CDR3 DNA reads as TGTGCCAGCAGTTCCTGGGCCAGCGCAAGAGATACGCAGTATTTT.

This clone was recorded only once. This chain connects TRBV4-1 to TRBJ2-7; possible D gene TRBD2, 5 bases. The germline V gene encodes CDR1 MGHRA and CDR2 YSYEKL. The germline V and J ends were trimmed by 4 bases and 3 bases, with 10 bases remaining between them. The CDR3 sequence is 13 residues long. CDR3 amino acids: CASSLSDNYEQYF. The DNA for the CDR3 is TGCGCCAGCAGCCTTAGCGACAACTACGAGCAGTACTTC.

The rearrangement uses TRBV27 and TRBJ1-6; no firm D call. The CDR3 consists of 16 residues. Trimming took 5 bases from V and 6 from J, leaving 17 bases between them. CDR1 MNHEY and CDR2 SMNVEV come from the germline V gene (reference sequence). CDR3 region: CASSNRSQLLNSPLHF. The CDR3, as DNA: TGTGCCAGCAGTAACCGATCACAGCTACTTAATTCACCCCTCCACTTT.

The chain has TRBV28 and TRBJ1-4, with D unresolved. The length of the CDR3 is 15 residues. With 4 bases removed from V and 0 bases from J, the gap between germline ends came to 9 bases. In germline, CDR1 is MDHEN, CDR2 SYDVKM. Here the CDR3 DNA reads TGTGCCAGCAGTTCCCCTATTACAACTAATGAAAAACTGTTTTTT. It encodes CASSSPITTNEKLFF.

V and J are TRBV19 and TRBJ2-1; possibly TRBD2 for D (5 bases). The V gene's germline CDR1 is LNHDA and CDR2 SQIVND (reference sequence). The CDR3 runs to 15 residues. Deletions cut 3 bases from V and 1 base from J, with 10 bases between. The DNA for the CDR3 is TGTGCCAGTAGTATCGAAGCGGATTCCTACAATGAGCAGTTCTTC. This codes for CASSIEADSYNEQFF. The variable domain in full, completed from reference TRBV19 and TRBJ2-1, reads DGGITQSPKYLFRKEGQNVTLSCEQNLNHDAMYWYRQDPGQGLRLIYYSQIVNDFQKGDIAEGYSVSREKKESFPLTVTSAQKNPTAFYLCASSIEADSYNEQFFGPGTRLTVL.

This sequence joins TRBV13 and TRBJ1-1, with 7 bases lining up with TRBD1. The CDR3 covers 15 residues. Germline trimming cut 1 base from V and 3 bases from J; bases unmatched to any gene: 5. Per germline, CDR1 PRHDT and CDR2 FYEKMQ (reference sequence). CDR3 DNA: TGTGCCAGCAGCTTAGATGGAGGGGGCTACACTGAAGCTTTCTTT. Translation gives CASSLDGGGYTEAFF. The whole variable domain, filled in from reference TRBV13 and TRBJ1-1, reads AAGVIQSPRHLIKEKRETATLKCYPIPRHDTVYWYQQGPGQDPQFLISFYEKMQSDKGSIPDRFSAQQFSDYHSELNMSSLELGDSALYFCASSLDGGGYTEAFFGQGTRLTVV.

This clone has a handful of counts. This sequence joins TRBV7-6 and TRBJ1-1, with D perhaps TRBD1 (5 bases). Looked up from germline, CDR1 is SGHVS and CDR2 is FNYEAQ. The CDR3 is 15 residues long. Trimming took 5 bases from V and 3 from J, leaving 16 bases between them. The CDR3 DNA follows: TGTGCCAGCAGCGCGTCAGACCGGGACTACACTGAAGCTTTCTTT. This sequence encodes CASSASDRDYTEAFF.

The CDR3 sequence is CSVQRGSGELFF. The CDR3 DNA sequence: TGCAGCGTCCAGAGGGGGTCCGGGGAGCTGTTTTTT. The chain has TRBV29-1 and TRBJ2-2; perhaps TRBD1 as D (6 bases). Germline V lookup: CDR1 SQVTM, CDR2 ANQGSEA. The V end was cut by 6 bases, the J end by 6 bases, with 11 bases between. The CDR3 runs to 12 residues.

The J gene is TRBJ1-2, the V gene TRBV29-1; D may be TRBD1 (6 bases). CDR1 and CDR2 (germline): SQVTM, ANQGSEA. V lost 2 bases and J 6 bases, leaving 19 bases between the germline ends. CDR3 length: 15 amino acids. The CDR3 region is CSVESWTANPDGYTF. The CDR3 DNA is TGCAGCGTTGAATCGTGGACAGCCAACCCCGATGGCTACACCTTC.

The rearrangement uses TRBV5-5 and TRBJ2-3; tentative D call: TRBD1 (6 bases). CDR1 SGHKS and CDR2 YYEKEE come from the germline V gene (reference sequence). Trimming stripped 0 bases from V and 1 base from J, with 6 bases between. This CDR3 spans 14 amino acids. CDR3 DNA sequence: TGTGCCAGCAGCTTGGGGACAGGCACAGATACGCAGTATTTT. Translating it yields CASSLGTGTDTQYF.

The genes are TRBV13 and TRBJ2-1; TRBD1 matches 10 bases. Per germline, CDR1 PRHDT and CDR2 FYEKMQ (reference sequence). Trimming took 5 bases from V and 7 from J; bases not matched to a gene: 8. The CDR3 length is 15 residues. The CDR3 region is CASSLRTGGGNEQFF. The CDR3 nucleotides are TGTGCCAGCAGCCTTAGGACAGGGGGGGGGAATGAGCAGTTCTTC.

V gene TRBV30 combines with J gene TRBJ1-1; 9 bases line up with TRBD1. Germline V CDR1 and CDR2: GTSNPN, SVGIG (reference sequence). V was clipped by 5 bases and J by 4 bases; unmatched bases: 2. The CDR3 length is 12 residues. For the CDR3, the DNA is TGTGCCTGGGGGACAGGGCCCACTGAAGCTTTCTTT. Protein product: CAWGTGPTEAFF.

The J gene is TRBJ2-2, the V gene TRBV5-4; D remains unclear. Looked up from germline, CDR1 is SGHNT and CDR2 is YYREEE (reference sequence). The CDR3 spans 15 residues. V dropped 0 bases and J dropped 1 base, with 7 bases sitting between them. CDR3 nucleotide sequence: TGTGCCAGCAGCTTGGGGTGGGGGAACACCGGGGAGCTGTTTTTT. The encoded protein is CASSLGWGNTGELFF.

The V and J genes are TRBV6-5 and TRBJ1-2; D may be TRBD1 (5 bases). V gave up 6 bases and J gave up 2 bases, with 13 bases separating them. Germline CDR1 is MNHEY and CDR2 is SVGAGI. The CDR3 runs 14 residues. CDR3 in amino acids: CASSLGEGNYGYTF. The CDR3 nucleotides are TGTGCCAGCAGCCTAGGGGAGGGGAACTATGGCTACACCTTC.

This chain links TRBV19 with TRBJ1-5; D is ambiguous. V was shortened by 5 bases and J by 9 bases, with 11 bases between the two germline ends. The length of the CDR3 is 12 residues. Germline-derived CDR1 and CDR2 are LNHDA and SQIVND (reference sequence). CDR3 sequence (DNA): TGTGCCAGTAGTCCGCATCTTTGGCCCCAGCATTTT. It yields the protein CASSPHLWPQHF.

This chain joins TRBV9 and TRBJ2-5; the match to TRBD2 covers 8 bases. Losses at the gene ends were 4 bases for V and 3 bases for J; bases not matched to a gene: 11. Germline V gene sequence: CDR1 SGDLS, CDR2 YYNGEE. The CDR3 sequence is 16 residues long. The CDR3 sequence is CASSPPGGGGKETQYF. The CDR3 DNA reads TGTGCCAGCAGCCCCCCGGGTGGCGGGGGGAAAGAGACCCAGTACTTC.

This CDR3 is CAWSVGPRGRGRYNEQFF. CDR3 nucleotide sequence: TGTGCCTGGAGTGTAGGCCCCCGGGGCAGGGGACGATACAATGAGCAGTTCTTC. This chain joins TRBV30 and TRBJ2-1, with a possible D match to TRBD1 (6 bases). Germline CDR1 GTSNPN, CDR2 SVGIG (reference sequence). The length of the CDR3 is 18 residues. The V end lost 0 bases, the J end lost 4 bases, and 22 bases lay between the germline ends.

The V gene is TRBV7-2, the J gene TRBJ2-3, with D possibly matching TRBD1 (6 bases). Germline loops: CDR1 SGHTA, CDR2 FQGNSA. V was cut by 1 base and J by 3 bases, with 11 bases left in between. CDR3 length equals 15 residues. The DNA of the CDR3 is TGTGCCAGCAGCTTAGTGCACAGGGAGACAGATACGCAGTATTTT. Its translation: CASSLVHRETDTQYF. The variable domain in full, completed from reference TRBV7-2 and TRBJ2-3, reads GAGVSQSPSNKVTEKGKDVELRCDPISGHTALYWYRQSLGQGLEFLIYFQGNSAPDKSGLPSDRFSAERTGGSVSTLTIQRTQQEDSAVYLCASSLVHRETDTQYFGPGTRLTVL.

CDR3 amino acids: CASSLSGVDGYTF. The CDR3 coding sequence is TGTGCCAGCAGCTTATCAGGGGTGGACGGCTACACCTTC. The J gene is TRBJ1-2, the V gene TRBV11-3; possibly TRBD1 for D (6 bases). This CDR3 is 13 amino acids long. The V end lost 2 bases, the J end lost 8 bases, and 12 bases lay between the germline ends. Germline V gene data show CDR1 as SGHNT and CDR2 as YENEEA.

The rearrangement uses TRBV5-6 and TRBJ1-2; D might be TRBD1 (5 bases). The germline V gene encodes CDR1 SGHDT and CDR2 YYEEEE. This CDR3 comprises 14 residues. Between the trimmed V and J ends, which lost 0 bases and 11 bases, there was a span of 17 bases. CDR3: CASSLAGGGEGYTF. The CDR3 nucleotides read TGTGCCAGCAGCTTGGCCGGGGGAGGGGAAGGGTACACCTTC.

V gene TRBV5-8 combines with J gene TRBJ2-1; 12 nucleotides agree with TRBD2. This CDR3 region has 16 residues. CDR1 is SGHTS, CDR2 YDEGEE, per germline. Trimming at V came to 0 bases and at J to 10 bases, leaving 8 bases not matched to a gene. The CDR3 nucleotides read TGTGCCAGCAGCTTGGCCGGGCTAGCGGGAGGGCCCGAGCAGTTCTTC. Residues: CASSLAGLAGGPEQFF. The full variable domain, rest sourced from reference TRBV5-8 and TRBJ2-1, is EAGVTQSPTHLIKTRGQQATLRCSPISGHTSVYWYQQALGLGLQFLLWYDEGEERNRGNFPPRFSGRQFPNYSSELNVNALELEDSALYLCASSLAGLAGGPEQFFGPGTRLTVL.

This clone occurred once. The rearrangement uses TRBV9 and TRBJ2-5; D is possibly TRBD1 (5 bases). Germline lookup yields CDR1 SGDLS and CDR2 YYNGEE. CDR3 length: 16 residues. Trimming took 0 bases from V and 3 from J, leaving 15 bases between them. CDR3 nucleotide sequence: TGTGCCAGCAGCGTAGGTCCAGGACATATGGAAGAGACCCAGTACTTC. It yields the protein CASSVGPGHMEETQYF.

The gene calls are TRBV7-9 and TRBJ1-2, with TRBD1 as a possible D gene (6 bases). This CDR3 region has 13 residues. The ends were cut back, 11 bases at V and 6 bases at J, with 19 bases in the middle. Looked up from germline, CDR1 is SEHNR and CDR2 is FQNEAQ (reference sequence). CDR3 sequence reads: CAQDSGGADGYTF. DNA of the CDR3: TGTGCCCAGGATTCGGGGGGCGCGGATGGCTACACCTTC.

J is TRBJ2-7 and V is TRBV18, with TRBD2 matching 8 bases. The CDR3 loop spans 16 amino acids. V shed 0 bases, J shed 1 base, and the junction held 5 bases outside the gene matches. Germline values: CDR1 KGHSH, CDR2 LQKENI. The CDR3 DNA reads as TGTGCCAGCTCACCACCGGAGCGGGAGCCATCCTACGAGCAGTACTTC. This gives the protein CASSPPEREPSYEQYF.